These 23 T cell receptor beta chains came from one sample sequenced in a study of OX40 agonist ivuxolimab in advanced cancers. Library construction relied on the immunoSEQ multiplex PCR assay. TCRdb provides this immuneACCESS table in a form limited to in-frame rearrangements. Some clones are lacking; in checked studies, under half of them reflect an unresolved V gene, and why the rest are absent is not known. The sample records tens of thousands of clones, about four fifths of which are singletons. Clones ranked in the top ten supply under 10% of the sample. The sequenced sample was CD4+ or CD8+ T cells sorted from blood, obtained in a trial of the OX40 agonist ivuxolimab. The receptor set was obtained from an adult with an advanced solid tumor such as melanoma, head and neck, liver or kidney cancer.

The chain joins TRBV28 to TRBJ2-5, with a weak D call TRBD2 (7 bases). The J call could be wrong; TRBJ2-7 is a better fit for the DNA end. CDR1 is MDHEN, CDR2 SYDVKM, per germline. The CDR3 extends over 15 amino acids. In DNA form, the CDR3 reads TGTGCCAGCAGTTTACTATCGGGGGGCCAGGACGAGCAGTACTTC. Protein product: CASSLLSGGQDEQYF.

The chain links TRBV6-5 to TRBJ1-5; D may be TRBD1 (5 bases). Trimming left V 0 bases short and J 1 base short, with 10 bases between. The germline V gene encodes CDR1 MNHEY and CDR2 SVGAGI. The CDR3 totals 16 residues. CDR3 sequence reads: CASSYSDRGSNQPQHF. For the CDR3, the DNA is TGTGCCAGCAGTTACTCTGACAGAGGAAGCAATCAGCCCCAGCATTTT.

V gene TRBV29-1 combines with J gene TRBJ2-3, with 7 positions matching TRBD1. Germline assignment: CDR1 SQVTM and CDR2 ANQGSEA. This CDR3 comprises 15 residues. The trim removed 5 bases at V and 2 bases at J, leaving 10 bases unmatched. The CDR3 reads CSVKSRDSATDTQYF. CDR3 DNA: TGCAGCGTTAAAAGCAGGGACAGTGCCACAGATACGCAGTATTTT.

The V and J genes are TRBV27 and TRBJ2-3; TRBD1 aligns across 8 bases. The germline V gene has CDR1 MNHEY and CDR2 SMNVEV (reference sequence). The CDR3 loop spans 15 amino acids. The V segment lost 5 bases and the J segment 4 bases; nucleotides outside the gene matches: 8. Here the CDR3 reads CASSPDRVYADTQYF. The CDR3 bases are TGTGCCAGCAGTCCGGACAGGGTATACGCAGATACGCAGTATTTT.

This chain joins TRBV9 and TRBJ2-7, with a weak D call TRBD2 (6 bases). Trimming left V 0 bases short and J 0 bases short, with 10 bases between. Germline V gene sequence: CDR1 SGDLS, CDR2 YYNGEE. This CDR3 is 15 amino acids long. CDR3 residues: CASSVGVAVSYEQYF. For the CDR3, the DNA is TGTGCCAGCAGCGTAGGGGTAGCGGTCTCCTACGAGCAGTACTTC.

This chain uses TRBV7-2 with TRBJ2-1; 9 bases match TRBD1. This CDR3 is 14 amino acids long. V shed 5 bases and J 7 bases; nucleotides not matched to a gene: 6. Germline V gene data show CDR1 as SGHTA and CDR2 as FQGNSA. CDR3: CASSGTGGRNEQFF. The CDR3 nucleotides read TGTGCCAGCAGCGGTACAGGGGGCAGAAATGAGCAGTTCTTC.

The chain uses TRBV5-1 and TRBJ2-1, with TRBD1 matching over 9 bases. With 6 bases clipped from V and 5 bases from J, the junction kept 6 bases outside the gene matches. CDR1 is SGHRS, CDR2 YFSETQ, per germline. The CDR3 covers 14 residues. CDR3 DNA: TGCGCCAGCACCCGAGGGACAGGGAACAATGAGCAGTTCTTC. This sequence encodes CASTRGTGNNEQFF.

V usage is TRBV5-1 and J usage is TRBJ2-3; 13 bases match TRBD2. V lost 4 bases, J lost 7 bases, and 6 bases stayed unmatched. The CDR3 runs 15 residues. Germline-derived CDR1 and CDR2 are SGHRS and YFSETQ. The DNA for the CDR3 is TGCGCCAGCAGCGCGGGACTAGCGGGAACCTATACGCAGTATTTT. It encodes CASSAGLAGTYTQYF.

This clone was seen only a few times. The CDR3 sequence is CASSPGTGAYEQYF. In nucleotides, the CDR3 is TGTGCCAGCAGCCCCGGGACAGGAGCCTACGAGCAGTACTTC. V and J are TRBV7-6 and TRBJ2-7, with 8 bases identical to TRBD1. V lost 5 bases, J lost 2 bases, and 5 bases stayed unmatched. The germline V gene has CDR1 SGHVS and CDR2 FNYEAQ. The CDR3 is made up of 14 amino acids.

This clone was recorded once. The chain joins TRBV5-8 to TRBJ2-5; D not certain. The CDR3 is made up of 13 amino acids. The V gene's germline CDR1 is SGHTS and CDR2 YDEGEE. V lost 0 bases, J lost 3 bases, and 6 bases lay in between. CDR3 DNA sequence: TGTGCCAGCAGCTTGGCACTAAAAGAGACCCAGTACTTC. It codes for CASSLALKETQYF.

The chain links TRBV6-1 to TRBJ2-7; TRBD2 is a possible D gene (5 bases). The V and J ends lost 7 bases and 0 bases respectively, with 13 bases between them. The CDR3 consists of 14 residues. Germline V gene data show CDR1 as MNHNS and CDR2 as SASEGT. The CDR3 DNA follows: TGTGCCAGCACTCCCCGGACTGACTCCTACGAGCAGTACTTC. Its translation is CASTPRTDSYEQYF.

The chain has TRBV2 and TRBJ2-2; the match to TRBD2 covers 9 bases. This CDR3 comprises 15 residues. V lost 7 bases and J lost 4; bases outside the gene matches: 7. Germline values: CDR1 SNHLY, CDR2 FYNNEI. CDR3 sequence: CASIPGLALTGELFF. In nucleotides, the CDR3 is TGTGCCAGCATTCCGGGACTAGCCCTCACCGGGGAGCTGTTTTTT.

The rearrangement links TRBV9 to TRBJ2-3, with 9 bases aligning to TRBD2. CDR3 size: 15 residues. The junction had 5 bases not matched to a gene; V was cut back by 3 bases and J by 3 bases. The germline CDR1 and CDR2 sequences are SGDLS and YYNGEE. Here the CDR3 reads CASSGIAGATDTQYF. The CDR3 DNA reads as TGTGCCAGCAGCGGAATAGCGGGGGCTACAGATACGCAGTATTTT.

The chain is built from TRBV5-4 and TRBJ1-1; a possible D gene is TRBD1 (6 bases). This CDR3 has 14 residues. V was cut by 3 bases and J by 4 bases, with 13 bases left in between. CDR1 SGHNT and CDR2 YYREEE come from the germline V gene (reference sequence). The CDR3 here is CASSYSGTPTEAFF. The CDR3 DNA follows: TGTGCCAGCAGCTATTCCGGGACACCCACTGAAGCTTTCTTT.

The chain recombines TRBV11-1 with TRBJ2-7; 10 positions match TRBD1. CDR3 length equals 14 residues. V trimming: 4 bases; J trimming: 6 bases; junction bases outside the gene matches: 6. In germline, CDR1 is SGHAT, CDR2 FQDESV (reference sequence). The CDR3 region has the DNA TGTGCCAGCAGCTCGCCGGGACAGGGGCCCGAGCAGTACTTC. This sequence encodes CASSSPGQGPEQYF.

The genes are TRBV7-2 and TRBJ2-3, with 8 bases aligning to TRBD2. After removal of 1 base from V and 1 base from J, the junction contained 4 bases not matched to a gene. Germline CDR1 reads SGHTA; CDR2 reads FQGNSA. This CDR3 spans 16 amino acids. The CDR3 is CASSLDLLAGTDTQYF. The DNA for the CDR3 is TGTGCCAGCAGCTTAGACCTACTAGCGGGCACAGATACGCAGTATTTT. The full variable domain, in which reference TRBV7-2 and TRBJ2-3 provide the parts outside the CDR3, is GAGVSQSPSNKVTEKGKDVELRCDPISGHTALYWYRQSLGQGLEFLIYFQGNSAPDKSGLPSDRFSAERTGGSVSTLTIQRTQQEDSAVYLCASSLDLLAGTDTQYFGPGTRLTVL.

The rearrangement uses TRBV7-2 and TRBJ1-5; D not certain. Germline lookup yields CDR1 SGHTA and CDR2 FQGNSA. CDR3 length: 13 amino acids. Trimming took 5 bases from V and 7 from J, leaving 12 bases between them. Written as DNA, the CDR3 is TGTGCCAGCAGCGCCGGTAGGGAGCAGCCCCAGCATTTT. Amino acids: CASSAGREQPQHF.

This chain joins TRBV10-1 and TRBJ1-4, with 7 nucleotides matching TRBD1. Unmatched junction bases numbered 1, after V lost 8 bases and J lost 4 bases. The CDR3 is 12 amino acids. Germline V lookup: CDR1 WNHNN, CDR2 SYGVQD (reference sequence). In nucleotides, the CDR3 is TGCGCCAGCGGGGACAGTAATGAAAAACTGTTTTTT. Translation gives CASGDSNEKLFF.

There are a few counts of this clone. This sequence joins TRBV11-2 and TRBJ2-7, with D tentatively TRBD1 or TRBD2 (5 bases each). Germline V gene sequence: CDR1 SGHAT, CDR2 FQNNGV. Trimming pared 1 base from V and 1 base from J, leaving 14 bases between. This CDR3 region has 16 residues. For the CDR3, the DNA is TGTGCCAGCAGCTTAGTCCGGGACGGTCCTTCCTACGAGCAGTACTTC. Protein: CASSLVRDGPSYEQYF.

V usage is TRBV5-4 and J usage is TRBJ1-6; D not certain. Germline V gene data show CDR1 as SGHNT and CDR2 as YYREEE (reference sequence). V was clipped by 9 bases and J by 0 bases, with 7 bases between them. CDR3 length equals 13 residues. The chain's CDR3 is CATGSSYNSPLHF. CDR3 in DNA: TGTGCCACGGGTAGCTCCTATAATTCACCCCTCCACTTT.

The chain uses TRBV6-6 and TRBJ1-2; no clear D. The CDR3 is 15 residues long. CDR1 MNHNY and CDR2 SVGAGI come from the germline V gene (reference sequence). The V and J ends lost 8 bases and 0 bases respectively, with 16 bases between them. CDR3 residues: CASRVTATSNYGYTF. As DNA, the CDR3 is TGTGCCAGCCGTGTTACAGCAACCTCTAACTATGGCTACACCTTC.

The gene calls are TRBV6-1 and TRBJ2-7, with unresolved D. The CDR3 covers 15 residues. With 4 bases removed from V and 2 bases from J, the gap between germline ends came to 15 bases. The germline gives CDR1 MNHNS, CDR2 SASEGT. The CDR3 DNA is TGTGCCAGCAGTGCCACATACCAGGTTCCCTACGAGCAGTACTTC. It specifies CASSATYQVPYEQYF.

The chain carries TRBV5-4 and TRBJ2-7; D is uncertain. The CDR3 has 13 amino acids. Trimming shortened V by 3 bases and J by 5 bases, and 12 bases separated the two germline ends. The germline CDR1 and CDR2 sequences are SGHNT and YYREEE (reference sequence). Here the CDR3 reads CASSYTSENEQYF. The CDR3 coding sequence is TGTGCCAGCAGCTACACCAGCGAAAACGAGCAGTACTTC. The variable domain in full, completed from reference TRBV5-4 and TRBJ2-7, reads ETGVTQSPTHLIKTRGQQVTLRCSSQSGHNTVSWYQQALGQGPQFIFQYYREEENGRGNFPPRFSGLQFPNYSSELNVNALELDDSALYLCASSYTSENEQYFGPGTRLTVT.